This TCR beta chain was captured by sequencing in a study of cytomegalovirus exposure and HLA in healthy donors. The CDR3 has 17 amino acids. With V trimmed by 2 bases and J by 6 bases, 9 bases remained unmatched. Germline CDR1 reads MNHEY; CDR2 reads SMNVEV (reference sequence). Sequencing used immunoSEQ multiplex PCR; TCRdb keeps in-frame clones, though not all of them. The sample includes 200,000 to 250,000 clones, roughly 83% of them seen just once. The chain uses TRBV27 and TRBJ2-7; 14 positions agree with TRBD2. Specimen: PBMCs. The receptor was derived from a woman in her twenties or thirties in good health and CMV-seropositive. Written as DNA, the CDR3 is TGTGCCAGCAGTTTAGGTCAAACTGGGACTAGCGGGAGCGAGCAGTACTTC. This gives the protein CASSLGQTGTSGSEQYF.